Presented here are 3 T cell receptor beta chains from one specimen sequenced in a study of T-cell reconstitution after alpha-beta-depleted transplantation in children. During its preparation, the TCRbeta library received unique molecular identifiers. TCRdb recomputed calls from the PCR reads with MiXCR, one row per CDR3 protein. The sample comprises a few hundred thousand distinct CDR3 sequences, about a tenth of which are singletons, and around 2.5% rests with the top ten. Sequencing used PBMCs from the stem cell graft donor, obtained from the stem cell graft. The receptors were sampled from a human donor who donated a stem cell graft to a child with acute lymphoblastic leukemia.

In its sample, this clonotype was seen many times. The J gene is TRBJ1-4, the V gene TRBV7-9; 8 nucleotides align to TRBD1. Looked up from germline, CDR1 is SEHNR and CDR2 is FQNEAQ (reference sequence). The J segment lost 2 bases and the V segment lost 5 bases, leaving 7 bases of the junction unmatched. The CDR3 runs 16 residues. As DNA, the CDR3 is TGTGCCAGCAGCACCCTGGGACAGGTTACTAATGAAAAACTGTTTTTT. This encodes CASSTLGQVTNEKLFF.

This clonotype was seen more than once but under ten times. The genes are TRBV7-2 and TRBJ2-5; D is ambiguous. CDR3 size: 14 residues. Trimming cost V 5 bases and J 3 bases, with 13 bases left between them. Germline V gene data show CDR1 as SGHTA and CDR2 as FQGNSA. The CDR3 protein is CASSLASTEETQYF. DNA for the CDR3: TGTGCCAGCAGCCTCGCTTCTACCGAAGAGACCCAGTACTTC.

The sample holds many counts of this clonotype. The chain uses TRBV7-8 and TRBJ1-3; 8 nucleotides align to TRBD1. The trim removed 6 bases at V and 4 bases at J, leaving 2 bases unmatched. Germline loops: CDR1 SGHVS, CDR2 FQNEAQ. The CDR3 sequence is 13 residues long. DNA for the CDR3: TGTGCCAGCAGTCCAGGGGGCGGAAACACCATATATTTT. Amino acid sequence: CASSPGGGNTIYF. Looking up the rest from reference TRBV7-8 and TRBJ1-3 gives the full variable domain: GAGVSQSPRYKVAKRGQDVALRCDPISGHVSLFWYQQALGQGPEFLTYFQNEAQLDKSGLPSDRFFAERPEGSVSTLKIQRTQQEDSAVYLCASSPGGGNTIYFGEGSWLTVV.